This T cell receptor beta chain was documented in a study of beta chain features in type 1 diabetes. The single heparinised draw taken from each donor contained around 100 mL of blood on average. The CDR3 is 15 residues long. V lost 0 bases and J lost 3, with 11 bases in between. Germline-derived CDR1 and CDR2 are SGDLS and YYNGEE. Details on this clone: Its cognate antigen is unknown.

The sequenced template was cDNA made from the entire isolated RNA. Repertoires were generated with immunoSEQ multiplex PCR, while TCRdb's copy carries only in-frame clones and drops some. In the table there are 350,000 to 450,000 clones, approximately 16% of which are singletons. Study-level findings and limits: Across all four CD4+ subsets, people with type 1 diabetes showed modestly shorter TCRB CDR3s.

V gene TRBV9 combines with J gene TRBJ2-3, with a weak D call TRBD1 (5 bases). This TCR was sampled from a woman aged 18 to 35 in good health. Sequencing input: naive CD4+ T cells from blood. The CDR3 loop is CASSVDRRVTDTQYF. CDR3 in DNA: TGTGCCAGCAGCGTAGATCGCAGGGTTACAGATACGCAGTATTTT.